This T cell receptor beta chain originates from a study of spatial heterogeneity in lung cancer (dated by TCRdb to the late 2010s). Notes on the research overall: Donors were 72 patients with early-stage, untreated non-small cell lung cancer from the lung TRACERx cohort. Follow-up PBMC samples were sequenced whenever available, and the median time to follow-up was roughly 22 months after resection. Beta-chain transcripts were consistently detected in greater numbers than alpha-chain transcripts, which likely reflected higher beta-chain transcript abundance. In the raw uncorrected reads, each unique combination of TCR and UMI appeared more than ten times on average. In non-small cell lung cancer, the study quantitatively compared TCR alpha and beta repertoires across several tumor regions, matched nontumor lung, and blood. Nonsynonymous mutation counts, determined by whole-exome sequencing of tumor tissue, were related to features of the TCR repertoire. At surgery, over 200 tumor regions, 61 to 75 matched nontumor lung samples and 50 to 60 PBMC samples were TCR-sequenced for both alpha and beta chains.

Beyond this particular receptor, the publication reports: Ubiquitous expanded tumor TCRs were found in blood more often at tumor resection than at routine follow-up. Confirming at a functional level the hypothesis that regional TCRs recognize regional mutations was considered to require additional single-cell paired TCR alpha and beta sequencing. Comparisons of baseline and follow-up blood repertoires included only around 14 patients.

The germline V gene encodes CDR1 MGHDK and CDR2 SYGVNS. V drops 4 bases and J drops 4 bases, leaving 11 bases in between. The cysteine opens and the phenylalanine closes a CDR3 of 15 amino acids. Only the CDR3 portion is preserved as DNA: 45 bases, with reading frame beginning at the first base. Receptors were amplified or captured by 5' RACE. The sequencer listed for this sample is NextSeq 500. In the TCR library protocol, a unique molecular identifier was attached to each TCR cDNA molecule so that PCR and sequencing errors could be corrected. The original methods were these. TCR identification, UMI-based error correction and CDR3 extraction were performed with Decombinator tools. TCRs above a frequency of 2 per 1,000, corresponding to the top 1% of the tumor frequency distribution, were defined as expanded. Renyi diversity was calculated using the R vegan package after each repertoire was subsampled 100 times to 5,000 TCRs. CDR3 similarity networks were built from amino acid triplet string-kernel similarity, connecting CDR3s with pairwise similarity above 0.82. In-frame beta chains were kept once TCRdb had trimmed the public reads at Q25 with fastp and called clones with MiXCR. Under each unique CDR3 protein, matching rows form one entry showing the most common genes and DNA. The V and J calls shown here were made by TCRdb, not taken from the authors' results. For this sample there are about 43,000 distinct CDR3 sequences; approximately 22% appear just once. Roughly 7.2% of the sample goes to the ten largest clones.

The intended sense of this specimen's time point label: blood at routine non-recurrence follow-up after resection. Whole RNA extracted from tumor and nontumor lung tissue, or from cryopreserved PBMC samples, was used for TCR sequencing without cell sorting. Patients were selected for TCR sequencing only if sufficient RNA was available from at least two tumor regions. As regards this clonotype: It has no known antigen specificity. Base qualities are missing; no much larger clone stands one base away.

Sequencing used PBMCs, obtained at follow-up. The source is a female donor with early-stage non-small cell lung cancer. Rearrangement joined TRBV25-1 to TRBJ2-6; the D gene is tentatively TRBD1 or TRBD2, each matching 5 bases. Here is the DNA: TGTGCCAGCAGTGCTGGGGGTACGGGGGCCAACGTCCTGACTTTC. Protein translation: CASSAGGTGANVLTF.